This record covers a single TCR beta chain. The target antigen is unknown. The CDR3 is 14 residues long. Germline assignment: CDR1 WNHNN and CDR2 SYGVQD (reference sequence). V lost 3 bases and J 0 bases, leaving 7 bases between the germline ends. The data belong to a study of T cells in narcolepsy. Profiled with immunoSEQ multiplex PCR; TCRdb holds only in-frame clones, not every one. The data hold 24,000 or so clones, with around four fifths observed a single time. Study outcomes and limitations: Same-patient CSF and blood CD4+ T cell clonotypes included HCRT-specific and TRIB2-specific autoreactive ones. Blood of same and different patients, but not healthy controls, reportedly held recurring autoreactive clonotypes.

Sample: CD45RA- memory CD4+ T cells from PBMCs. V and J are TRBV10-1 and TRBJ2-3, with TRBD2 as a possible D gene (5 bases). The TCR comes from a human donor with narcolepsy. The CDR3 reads CASSEGSSTDTQYF. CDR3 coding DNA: TGCGCCAGCAGTGAAGGGAGTAGCACAGATACGCAGTATTTT.